Listed below are T cell receptor beta chains from one sample, sequenced in a study of T cells after yellow fever vaccination. TCRdb analysed the 5' RACE reads with MiXCR anew, one entry per CDR3 protein. The sample yields 100,000 to 150,000 distinct CDR3 sequences, around 9.8% seen once. Specimen: CD8+ T cells sorted from PBMCs, collected on the day of the yellow fever booster vaccination. The source is a man aged 18 to 30 who received the YFV17D yellow fever vaccine. Each CDR3 is given with its conserved first and last residue. D genes are given only for firm matches. Expanded clones get a size class; other rows say once, few or many, or leave the size out.

V gene: TRBV7-6
D gene: NA
J gene: TRBJ2-7
clone size: few
CDR3 DNA: TGTGCCAGCAGCTTATTTTGGGGTCCCGACTACGAGCAGTACTTC
CDR3 protein: CASSLFWGPDYEQYF

V gene: TRBV7-2
D gene: TRBD1
J gene: TRBJ2-3
clone size: few
CDR3 DNA: TGTGCCAGCAGCGACTGGGACAGGGTTGATACGCAGTATTTT
CDR3 protein: CASSDWDRVDTQYF

V gene: TRBV5-4
D gene: NA
J gene: TRBJ2-3
clone size: many
CDR3 DNA: TGTGCCAGCAGCCCCCGGGTTTTGTCCCCGGGCACAGATACGCAGTATTTT
CDR3 protein: CASSPRVLSPGTDTQYF

V gene: TRBV2
D gene: NA
J gene: TRBJ1-5
clone size: few
CDR3 DNA: TGTGCCAGCAGTGAAGGGTTGGGGGGCGGCAATCAGCCCCAGCATTTT
CDR3 protein: CASSEGLGGGNQPQHF

V gene: TRBV10-3
D gene: NA
J gene: TRBJ2-1
clone size: many
CDR3 DNA: TGTGCCATCAGTGATCTGGGGGGTGGTAATGAGCAGTTCTTC
CDR3 protein: CAISDLGGGNEQFF

V gene: TRBV29-1
D gene: NA
J gene: TRBJ2-7
clone size: many
CDR3 DNA: TGCAGCGTCCGGTCACCAAGCTCCTACGAGCAGTACTTC
CDR3 protein: CSVRSPSSYEQYF

V gene: TRBV29-1
D gene: TRBD1
J gene: TRBJ2-4
clone size: NA
CDR3 DNA: TGCAGCGTTCAGACAGGGGAGTTAGACATTCAGTACTTC
CDR3 protein: CSVQTGELDIQYF

V gene: TRBV7-9
D gene: NA
J gene: TRBJ1-2
clone size: many
CDR3 DNA: TGTGCCAGCAGCCCTCCGGGGGGGTTCTACACCTTC
CDR3 protein: CASSPPGGFYTF

V gene: TRBV28
D gene: TRBD1
J gene: TRBJ2-3
clone size: many
CDR3 DNA: TGTGCCAGCAGACCCGACAGGGGCCAGGGGGATACGCAGTATTTT
CDR3 protein: CASRPDRGQGDTQYF

V gene: TRBV13
D gene: NA
J gene: TRBJ2-2
clone size: NA
CDR3 DNA: TGTGCCAGCAGCCCGGGACTTGGGAACACCGGGGAGCTGTTTTTT
CDR3 protein: CASSPGLGNTGELFF

V gene: TRBV6-5
D gene: NA
J gene: TRBJ2-7
clone size: NA
CDR3 DNA: TGTGCCAGCAGTACCTCGGGCAGGGACTACGAGCAGTACTTC
CDR3 protein: CASSTSGRDYEQYF

V gene: TRBV6-1
D gene: TRBD1
J gene: TRBJ1-2
clone size: medium-sized
CDR3 DNA: TGTGCCAGCAGTGAGACAGGGGCAACTAACTATGGCTACACCTTC
CDR3 protein: CASSETGATNYGYTF

V gene: TRBV28
D gene: NA
J gene: TRBJ2-1
clone size: many
CDR3 DNA: TGTGCCAGCAGTTTAAGTGGGGAGAGCAATGAGCAGTTCTTC
CDR3 protein: CASSLSGESNEQFF

V gene: TRBV4-1
D gene: NA
J gene: TRBJ1-5
clone size: NA
CDR3 DNA: TGCGCCAGCAGCCAGGCGGACAGTGATCAGCCCCAGCATTTT
CDR3 protein: CASSQADSDQPQHF

V gene: TRBV14
D gene: NA
J gene: TRBJ1-1
clone size: few
CDR3 DNA: TGTGCCAGCAGCCATTGGACGGACCCCGAAGCTTTCTTT
CDR3 protein: CASSHWTDPEAFF

V gene: TRBV7-9
D gene: TRBD2
J gene: TRBJ2-3
clone size: NA
CDR3 DNA: TGTGCCAGCAGGGGACTAGCGGGAAGCACAGATACGCAGTATTTT
CDR3 protein: CASRGLAGSTDTQYF

V gene: TRBV7-2
D gene: TRBD1
J gene: TRBJ1-2
clone size: NA
CDR3 DNA: TGTGCCAGCCACTCCCCAGGGGGGGGCGCTGGCTACACCTTC
CDR3 protein: CASHSPGGGAGYTF

V gene: TRBV12-3/TRBV12-4
D gene: TRBD2
J gene: TRBJ2-5
clone size: few
CDR3 DNA: TGTGCCAGCAAACGGGGGGGGGAGACCCAGTACTTC
CDR3 protein: CASKRGGETQYF

V gene: TRBV11-3
D gene: NA
J gene: TRBJ2-1
clone size: NA
CDR3 DNA: TGTGCCTCCAAGGGACGGCACTACAATGAGCAGTTCTTC
CDR3 protein: CASKGRHYNEQFF

V gene: TRBV12-3/TRBV12-4
D gene: NA
J gene: TRBJ2-5
clone size: few
CDR3 DNA: TGTGCCAGCACCCCCCACGACTTC
CDR3 protein: CASTPHDF